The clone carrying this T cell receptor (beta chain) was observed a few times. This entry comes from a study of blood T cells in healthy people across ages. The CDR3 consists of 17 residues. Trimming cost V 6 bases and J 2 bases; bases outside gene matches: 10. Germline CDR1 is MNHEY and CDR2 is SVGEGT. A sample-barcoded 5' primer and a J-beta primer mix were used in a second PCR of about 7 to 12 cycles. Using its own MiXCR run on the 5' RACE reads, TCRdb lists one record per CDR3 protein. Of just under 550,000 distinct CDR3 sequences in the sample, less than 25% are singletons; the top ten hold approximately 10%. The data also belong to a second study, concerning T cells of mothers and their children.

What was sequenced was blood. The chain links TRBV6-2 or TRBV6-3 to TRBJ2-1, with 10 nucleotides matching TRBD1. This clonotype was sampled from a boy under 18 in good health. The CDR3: CASRTGGGSAAYNEQFF. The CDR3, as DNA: TGTGCCAGCAGGACAGGGGGCGGTTCGGCCGCCTACAATGAGCAGTTCTTC.